The 16 T cell receptor beta chains in this list originate from one sample, sequenced in a study of T cell clonotyping in hematopoietic cell transplantation. Some clones are missing from TCRdb's copy, which holds only in-frame ones; the method was immunoSEQ multiplex PCR. The sample holds around 45,000 clones, roughly 80% seen once. Time point defined: recipient sample about 28 days before transplant, after cytoreduction. The sequencing here drew on peripheral blood mononuclear cells, taken before stem cell transplant. The receptor set was obtained from a man aged 55 to 69 with myelodysplastic syndrome. Some clones in this sample may be carry-over from other donors' samples.

The chain has TRBV11-2 and TRBJ2-2; 13 bases agree with TRBD2. V lost 5 bases to trimming and J lost 7 bases; unmatched junction nucleotides: 4. CDR1 is SGHAT and CDR2 is FQNNGV in the germline V gene. The CDR3 loop spans 15 amino acids. In DNA form, the CDR3 reads TGTGCCAGCAGCCGACTAGCGGGGGGTGTCGGGGAGCTGTTTTTT. Its translation: CASSRLAGGVGELFF.

The chain recombines TRBV14 with TRBJ1-1, with D perhaps TRBD1 (5 bases). This CDR3 is 11 amino acids long. Trimming left V 7 bases short and J 10 bases short, with 13 bases between. Germline assignment: CDR1 SGHDN and CDR2 FVKESK. The CDR3: CASMGWGTAFF. CDR3 sequence (DNA): TGTGCCAGCATGGGTTGGGGGACAGCTTTCTTT.

The V gene is TRBV27, the J gene TRBJ2-7, with 7 bases lining up with TRBD2. The germline V gene encodes CDR1 MNHEY and CDR2 SMNVEV (reference sequence). There are 15 residues in the CDR3. V shed 2 bases and J 5 bases; nucleotides not matched to a gene: 9. For the CDR3, the DNA is TGTGCCAGCAGTTTAGGGGGGGGAAGAATCGACGAGCAGTACTTC. Protein: CASSLGGGRIDEQYF.

The chain has TRBV10-3 and TRBJ2-6, with a weak D call TRBD1 (6 bases). Per the germline V gene, CDR1 is ENHRY and CDR2 is SYGVKD. V was pared by 3 bases and J by 2 bases, with 17 bases between. CDR3 size: 18 residues. DNA for the CDR3: TGTGCCATCAGTGATCTAACAGGGAGTAACGCTGGGGCCAACGTCCTGACTTTC. Translation gives CAISDLTGSNAGANVLTF.

The chain recombines TRBV29-1 with TRBJ1-1; 7 bases fit TRBD1. The V gene end was trimmed by 4 bases and the J gene end by 6 bases; junction bases not matched to a gene: 2. The germline V gene has CDR1 SQVTM and CDR2 ANQGSEA. CDR3 size: 11 residues. The CDR3 sequence is CSVAQGAEAFF. CDR3 coding DNA: TGCAGCGTTGCGCAGGGGGCTGAAGCTTTCTTT. Full variable domain (missing parts from reference TRBV29-1 and TRBJ1-1): SAVISQKPSRDICQRGTSLTIQCQVDSQVTMMFWYRQQPGQSLTLIATANQGSEATYESGFVIDKFPISRPNLTFSTLTVSNMSPEDSSIYLCSVAQGAEAFFGQGTRLTVV.

The gene calls are TRBV5-6 and TRBJ1-1; D gene ambiguous. Trimming shortened V by 1 base and J by 2 bases, and 6 bases separated the two germline ends. Germline V CDR1 and CDR2: SGHDT, YYEEEE. This CDR3 is 13 amino acids long. CDR3 sequence: CASSLSPNTEAFF. The CDR3 region has the DNA TGTGCCAGCAGCTTGTCGCCCAACACTGAAGCTTTCTTT.

This chain links TRBV30 with TRBJ2-6; TRBD2 matches 7 bases. The CDR3 loop spans 19 amino acids. CDR1 and CDR2 (germline): GTSNPN, SVGIG (reference sequence). V lost 1 base and J lost 4; bases outside the gene matches: 16. The CDR3 spells CAWSAPRGGSALGANVLTF. The CDR3 DNA reads TGTGCCTGGAGTGCTCCTCGGGGAGGGTCAGCGCTGGGGGCCAACGTCCTGACTTTC.

The J gene is TRBJ1-1, the V gene TRBV28; D possibly corresponds to TRBD1 (5 bases). Germline CDR1 MDHEN, CDR2 SYDVKM. The CDR3 spans 13 residues. Trimming shortened V by 7 bases and J by 7 bases, and 16 bases separated the two germline ends. CDR3 DNA: TGTGCCAGCACCCTATCGGGGGGGGTTGAAGCTTTCTTT. Translating gives CASTLSGGVEAFF.

The chain combines TRBV4-3 with TRBJ2-1; D tentatively reads TRBD1 or TRBD2 (5 bases each). Germline CDR1 is LGHNA and CDR2 is YSLEER. The V end was cut by 1 base, the J end by 9 bases, with 13 bases between. The CDR3 is made up of 14 amino acids. CDR3 amino acids: CASSQVRGLGEQFF. The CDR3 DNA reads as TGCGCCAGCAGCCAAGTACGGGGCTTGGGTGAGCAGTTCTTC.

The chain uses TRBV10-3 and TRBJ2-3; 12 bases agree with TRBD2. CDR1 ENHRY and CDR2 SYGVKD come from the germline V gene. This CDR3 region has 16 residues. V gave up 2 bases and J gave up 0 bases; unmatched junction bases: 0. CDR3 loop: CAISEGLAGSTDTQYF. The CDR3, as DNA: TGTGCCATCAGTGAGGGACTAGCGGGGAGCACAGATACGCAGTATTTT.

V and J are TRBV7-3 and TRBJ2-3; D uncertain. Trimming cost V 2 bases and J 10 bases, with 13 bases left between them. CDR1 and CDR2 (germline): SGHTA, FQGTGA. The CDR3 has 13 residues. In DNA, the CDR3 is TGTGCCAGCAGCTTAGAAGGGCCTACCGCGCAGTATTTT. Amino acids: CASSLEGPTAQYF.

CDR3 sequence: CASSGGQGSYGYTF. In DNA, the CDR3 is TGTGCCAGCAGCGGAGGACAGGGCTCCTATGGCTACACCTTC. The chain links TRBV9 to TRBJ1-2; 8 bases are shared with TRBD1. The CDR3 runs to 14 residues. Germline CDR1 SGDLS, CDR2 YYNGEE. J lost 4 bases, V lost 3 bases, and 5 bases had no gene match.

As for this clone: This sample includes further DNA sequences coding for the same CDR3. The V and J genes are TRBV4-3 and TRBJ2-2; D not certain. The CDR3 has 15 amino acids. The V gene's germline CDR1 is LGHNA and CDR2 YSLEER. Trimming removed 1 base at V and 1 base at J, with 7 bases between. The CDR3 coding sequence is TGCGCCAGCAGCCAAGGAGGAAGGAACACCGGGGAGCTGTTTTTT. This translates into CASSQGGRNTGELFF.

This clone was seen only a few times. This chain connects TRBV7-8 to TRBJ2-7; 7 nucleotides match TRBD2. The CDR3 loop spans 15 amino acids. CDR1 SGHVS and CDR2 FQNEAQ come from the germline V gene. V dropped 4 bases and J dropped 6; count of bases not matched to a gene: 12. As DNA, the CDR3 is TGTGCCAGCAGCTCCTACTGGACTAGTATTGGCGAGCAGTACTTC. This encodes CASSSYWTSIGEQYF.

The gene calls are TRBV11-3 and TRBJ2-1, with a weak D call TRBD2 (6 bases). Germline CDR1 reads SGHNT; CDR2 reads YENEEA. The CDR3 is 14 residues long. Trimming shortened V by 1 base and J by 5 bases, and 9 bases separated the two germline ends. CDR3 residues: CASSLGGGDNEQFF. CDR3 coding DNA: TGTGCCAGCAGCTTAGGGGGCGGGGACAATGAGCAGTTCTTC.

The genes are TRBV29-1 and TRBJ1-1, with a possible D match to TRBD1 (6 bases). Germline V lookup: CDR1 SQVTM, CDR2 ANQGSEA. CDR3 size: 13 residues. Deletions cut 4 bases from V and 1 base from J, with 10 bases between. The CDR3 DNA reads TGCAGCGTTGTCAGGGGAGGGAACACTGAAGCTTTCTTT. It specifies CSVVRGGNTEAFF.